This entry lists 11 T cell receptor beta chains sequenced from one sample in a study of T-cell reconstitution after alpha-beta-depleted transplantation in children. Molecular barcoding with unique molecular identifiers was used for the TCRbeta library. Each CDR3 protein gets one entry after TCRdb re-called the PCR reads with MiXCR. The sample consists of some 220,000 distinct CDR3 sequences, around 9.6% of them appearing once. Sequences were derived from PBMCs from the stem cell graft donor, sampled from the stem cell graft. The receptors were sampled from a human donor who donated a stem cell graft to a child with acute lymphoblastic leukemia.

J is TRBJ2-3 and V is TRBV10-1; D perhaps matches TRBD1 (6 bases). This CDR3 is 15 amino acids long. CDR1 is WNHNN and CDR2 is SYGVQD in the germline V gene (reference sequence). V gave up 4 bases and J gave up 0 bases, with 11 bases separating them. The CDR3 sequence: CASSARTASTDTQYF. The CDR3 nucleotides are TGCGCCAGCAGTGCACGGACAGCGAGCACAGATACGCAGTATTTT.

This clonotype was seen ten or more times. The rearrangement uses TRBV6-2 or TRBV6-3 and TRBJ2-1, with TRBD2 matching 10 bases. The CDR3 extends over 15 amino acids. V lost 4 bases to trimming and J lost 3 bases; unmatched junction nucleotides: 3. From germline, CDR1 is MNHEY and CDR2 SVGEGT. The CDR3 DNA follows: TGTGCCAGCAGTTCACTAGCGGGGAACTACAATGAGCAGTTCTTC. Amino acid sequence: CASSSLAGNYNEQFF.

This clonotype showed up many times. The chain is built from TRBV11-2 and TRBJ2-1; D tentatively reads TRBD1 or TRBD2 (5 bases each). Germline assignment: CDR1 SGHAT and CDR2 FQNNGV. The V end was cut by 1 base, the J end by 0 bases, with 13 bases between. This CDR3 is built from 17 residues. The CDR3 nucleotides are TGTGCCAGCAGCTTAGGAGGGGCCCCAAGCTCCTACAATGAGCAGTTCTTC. Protein product: CASSLGGAPSSYNEQFF. The entire variable domain, with the rest obtained from reference TRBV11-2 and TRBJ2-1, is as follows: EAGVAQSPRYKIIEKRQSVAFWCNPISGHATLYWYQQILGQGPKLLIQFQNNGVVDDSQLPKDRFSAERLKGVDSTLKIQPAKLEDSAVYLCASSLGGAPSSYNEQFFGPGTRLTVL.

This clonotype was recorded at least ten times. The chain joins TRBV6-5 to TRBJ1-2; the D is unclear. Germline V gene data show CDR1 as MNHEY and CDR2 as SVGAGI. This CDR3 is 15 amino acids long. V lost 1 base and J lost 3, with 12 bases in between. This chain's CDR3 is CASSYYRTDDYGYTF. The CDR3, as DNA: TGTGCCAGCAGTTACTATCGGACGGATGACTATGGCTACACCTTC.

This rearrangement joins TRBV9 to TRBJ2-5; 16 nucleotides match TRBD2. Trimming at V came to 3 bases and at J to 5 bases, leaving 13 bases not matched to a gene. The CDR3 runs to 19 residues. From germline, CDR1 is SGDLS and CDR2 YYNGEE. The CDR3: CASSEGTSGGAGVSETQYF. Written as DNA, the CDR3 is TGTGCCAGCAGCGAGGGGACTAGCGGGGGGGCAGGAGTGTCGGAGACCCAGTACTTC.

This clonotype was recorded at least ten times. The CDR3 DNA reads as TGTGCCAGCAGATATACAGGGGCAGGGGAGCTGTTTTTT. Translation gives CASRYTGAGELFF. This rearrangement joins TRBV12-3 or TRBV12-4 to TRBJ2-2; TRBD1 aligns across 7 bases. This CDR3 is 13 amino acids long. V lost 6 bases to trimming and J lost 8 bases; unmatched junction nucleotides: 6.

In this sample, this clonotype turned up many times. The chain uses TRBV3-1 and TRBJ2-1; a weak D match, TRBD2 (7 bases). Trimming took 0 bases from V and 6 from J, leaving 18 bases between them. CDR1 and CDR2 (germline): LGHDT, YNNKEL (reference sequence). CDR3 length equals 17 residues. The CDR3 loop reads CASSQDTAGALLNEQFF. As DNA, the CDR3 is TGTGCCAGCAGCCAAGATACGGCGGGGGCGCTCCTCAATGAGCAGTTCTTC.

The V call is TRBV15, the J call TRBJ2-3; D may be TRBD1 or TRBD2 (6 bases each). The length of the CDR3 is 18 residues. V gave up 2 bases and J gave up 4 bases, with 22 bases separating them. CDR1 and CDR2 from the germline V gene are LNHNV and YYDKDF (reference sequence). Here the CDR3 reads CATSRLPRGVGSPDTQYF. The CDR3 DNA sequence: TGTGCCACCAGCAGACTACCAAGGGGGGTAGGAAGCCCAGATACGCAGTATTTT.

The table lists this clonotype with a few counts. The chain couples TRBV6-1 to TRBJ2-5; the match to TRBD1 covers 10 bases. Germline values: CDR1 MNHNS, CDR2 SASEGT. V lost 8 bases, J lost 3 bases, and 6 bases stayed unmatched. The CDR3 sequence is 14 residues long. CDR3 sequence reads: CASPTGTGEETQYF. The CDR3, as DNA: TGTGCCAGCCCAACCGGGACAGGGGAAGAGACCCAGTACTTC.

The V gene is TRBV30, the J gene TRBJ2-2, with D perhaps matching TRBD1 (5 bases). This CDR3 region has 15 residues. Germline CDR1 GTSNPN, CDR2 SVGIG (reference sequence). V lost 7 bases to trimming and J lost 1 base, with 16 bases between them. The CDR3 is CASTRQGENTGELFF. CDR3 sequence (DNA): TGTGCCTCGACCAGGCAGGGCGAGAACACCGGGGAGCTGTTTTTT. Full variable domain (rest looked up from reference TRBV30 and TRBJ2-2): SQTIHQWPATLVQPVGSPLSLECTVEGTSNPNLYWYRQAAGRGLQLLFYSVGIGQISSEVPQNLSASRPQDRQFILSSKKLLLSDSGFYLCASTRQGENTGELFFGEGSRLTVL.

This clonotype was observed at least ten times. This chain uses TRBV6-1 with TRBJ1-1; the match to TRBD1 covers 7 bases. The CDR3 spans 13 residues. Looked up from germline, CDR1 is MNHNS and CDR2 is SASEGT. Trimming removed 11 bases from V and 4 bases from J; junction bases left unmatched: 10. The CDR3 here is CAGRQGSLTEAFF. The CDR3 DNA follows: TGTGCCGGGAGACAGGGCTCCCTCACTGAAGCTTTCTTT.